Listed here are 14 T cell receptor beta chains from one sample, sequenced in a study of blood T cell repertoires in COVID-19. Clones were sequenced by immunoSEQ multiplex PCR, and TCRdb holds only the in-frame ones, with some missing. The profile shows 90,000 to 100,000 clones, roughly 84% of them singletons. Material for sequencing was peripheral blood. The receptors were sampled from a man between 65 and 79 years old with active or convalescent COVID-19.

The J gene is TRBJ2-1, the V gene TRBV30; 10 positions match TRBD2. Germline CDR1 and CDR2: GTSNPN and SVGIG (reference sequence). Trimming removed 0 bases from V and 7 bases from J; junction bases left unmatched: 6. The CDR3 covers 15 residues. In DNA form, the CDR3 reads TGTGCCTGGAGTGTGGGGCTAGCGGGGGCGAATGAGCAGTTCTTC. Translating gives CAWSVGLAGANEQFF.

This clone came up a few times. The rearrangement links TRBV14 to TRBJ2-3, with D perhaps matching TRBD2 (6 bases). The CDR3 runs 16 residues. Germline CDR1 is SGHDN and CDR2 is FVKESK. V lost 4 bases and J 3 bases, leaving 17 bases between the germline ends. The DNA for the CDR3 is TGTGCCAGCAGCCGACTCTTACTAGCTCCTACAGATACGCAGTATTTT. Its translation: CASSRLLLAPTDTQYF.

The chain has TRBV5-5 and TRBJ2-5; 13 positions agree with TRBD2. The CDR3 is 16 residues long. After removal of 0 bases from V and 2 bases from J, the junction contained 1 base not matched to a gene. Germline values: CDR1 SGHKS, CDR2 YYEKEE (reference sequence). Here the CDR3 reads CASSLALAGGQETQYF. The CDR3 nucleotides are TGTGCCAGCAGCTTGGCACTAGCGGGGGGGCAAGAGACCCAGTACTTC. Full variable domain (missing parts from reference TRBV5-5 and TRBJ2-5): DAGVTQSPTHLIKTRGQQVTLRCSPISGHKSVSWYQQVLGQGPQFIFQYYEKEERGRGNFPDRFSARQFPNYSSELNVNALLLGDSALYLCASSLALAGGQETQYFGPGTRLLVL.

This clone came up once. V usage is TRBV7-9 and J usage is TRBJ1-2, with 10 bases fitting TRBD1. This CDR3 spans 14 amino acids. Trimming cost V 5 bases and J 8 bases; bases outside gene matches: 8. From germline, CDR1 is SEHNR and CDR2 FQNEAQ (reference sequence). The CDR3 loop reads CASSLDRGQWGYTF. The CDR3, as DNA: TGTGCCAGCAGCCTTGACAGGGGGCAGTGGGGCTACACCTTC.

V usage is TRBV5-1 and J usage is TRBJ2-5; 8 nucleotides line up with TRBD1. After removal of 8 bases from V and 5 bases from J, the junction contained 11 bases not matched to a gene. This CDR3 region has 14 residues. CDR1 is SGHRS and CDR2 is YFSETQ in the germline V gene. CDR3 coding DNA: TGCGCCAGTCAAAGGACAGGGCCAGCGGAGACCCAGTACTTC. Amino acid sequence: CASQRTGPAETQYF. The full variable domain, in which reference TRBV5-1 and TRBJ2-5 provide the parts outside the CDR3, is KAGVTQTPRYLIKTRGQQVTLSCSPISGHRSVSWYQQTPGQGLQFLFEYFSETQRNKGNFPGRFSGRQFSNSRSEMNVSTLELGDSALYLCASQRTGPAETQYFGPGTRLLVL.

This chain connects TRBV28 to TRBJ1-5; possible D gene TRBD1, 5 bases. CDR3 length: 17 amino acids. The germline V gene has CDR1 MDHEN and CDR2 SYDVKM. V was trimmed by 7 bases and J by 7 bases, leaving 26 bases between them. CDR3 DNA: TGTGCCAGCAAAAGCAGGGTGGGGACTTCAGTGGAGCAGCCCCAGCATTTT. As protein: CASKSRVGTSVEQPQHF.

The genes are TRBV5-4 and TRBJ1-1; 8 bases align to TRBD1. Germline V gene data show CDR1 as SGHNT and CDR2 as YYREEE (reference sequence). Trimming at V came to 2 bases and at J to 3 bases, leaving 6 bases not matched to a gene. The CDR3 is 15 residues long. CDR3 DNA: TGTGCCAGCAGCTTCGAAACAGGGGGGTACACTGAAGCTTTCTTT. Its translation: CASSFETGGYTEAFF.

This clone was counted once. V gene TRBV30 combines with J gene TRBJ2-3, with 11 bases lining up with TRBD2. The junction had 18 bases not matched to a gene; V was cut back by 2 bases and J by 2 bases. The CDR3 loop spans 20 amino acids. CDR1 is GTSNPN, CDR2 SVGIG, per germline (reference sequence). The CDR3 is CAWSPTRGFISGGDTDTQYF. The DNA of the CDR3 is TGTGCCTGGAGTCCGACTAGAGGATTCATTAGCGGGGGGGACACAGATACGCAGTATTTT.

The chain carries TRBV2 and TRBJ2-7; 11 bases align to TRBD1. In germline, CDR1 is SNHLY, CDR2 FYNNEI. The V gene end was trimmed by 5 bases and the J gene end by 5 bases; junction bases not matched to a gene: 11. There are 16 residues in the CDR3. The CDR3 reads CASSRDSGTGGDEQYF. DNA for the CDR3: TGTGCCAGCAGTCGCGACTCCGGGACAGGGGGTGACGAGCAGTACTTC.

This chain connects TRBV27 to TRBJ2-5; D may be TRBD2 (6 bases). The V gene's germline CDR1 is MNHEY and CDR2 SMNVEV (reference sequence). The ends were cut back, 4 bases at V and 2 bases at J, with 11 bases in the middle. This CDR3 has 14 residues. CDR3 region: CASSSEGRQETQYF. CDR3 DNA sequence: TGTGCCAGCAGTTCGGAGGGACGGCAAGAGACCCAGTACTTC.

The V gene is TRBV5-1, the J gene TRBJ2-5; 13 bases agree with TRBD2. Germline CDR1 reads SGHRS; CDR2 reads YFSETQ. The CDR3 is 16 residues long. The V segment lost 1 base and the J segment 5 bases; nucleotides outside the gene matches: 5. CDR3 sequence reads: CASSLTSGGALETQYF. The CDR3 DNA reads as TGCGCCAGCAGCTTGACTAGCGGGGGGGCTCTGGAGACCCAGTACTTC.

V gene TRBV19 combines with J gene TRBJ1-3, with TRBD1 matching over 7 bases. The V and J ends lost 5 bases and 2 bases, in that order; junction bases with no gene match: 6. The CDR3 contains 15 residues. Germline V gene lookup returns CDR1 LNHDA and CDR2 SQIVND (reference sequence). DNA for the CDR3: TGTGCCAGTAGTTTCGGGACAGCTCCTGGAAACACCATATATTTT. Translated: CASSFGTAPGNTIYF.

This clone was seen only once. The V gene is TRBV5-1, the J gene TRBJ2-3; 10 nucleotides agree with TRBD2. The CDR3 sequence is 16 residues long. The V gene's germline CDR1 is SGHRS and CDR2 YFSETQ. With V trimmed by 0 bases and J by 0 bases, 1 base remained unmatched. CDR3 in amino acids: CASSLGTSGSTDTQYF. The CDR3 nucleotides read TGCGCCAGCAGCTTGGGGACTAGCGGTAGCACAGATACGCAGTATTTT.

The CDR3 DNA is TGTGCCTGGAGTGTAGGAAGGGAGGGGTTCACCTTC. This encodes CAWSVGREGFTF. The chain carries TRBV30 and TRBJ1-2; D perhaps matches TRBD1 (5 bases). The CDR3 length is 12 residues. Per germline, CDR1 GTSNPN and CDR2 SVGIG (reference sequence). The germline V and J ends were trimmed by 0 bases and 13 bases, with 15 bases remaining between them.